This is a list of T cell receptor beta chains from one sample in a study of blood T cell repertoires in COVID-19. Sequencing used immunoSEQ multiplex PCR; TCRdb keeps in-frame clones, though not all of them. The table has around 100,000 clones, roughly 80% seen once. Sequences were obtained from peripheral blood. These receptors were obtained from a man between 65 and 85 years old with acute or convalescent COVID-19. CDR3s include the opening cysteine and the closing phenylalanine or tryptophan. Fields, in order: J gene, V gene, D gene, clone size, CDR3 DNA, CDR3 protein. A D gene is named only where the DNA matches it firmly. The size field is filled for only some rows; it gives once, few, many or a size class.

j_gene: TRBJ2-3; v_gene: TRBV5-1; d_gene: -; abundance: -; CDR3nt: TGCGCCAGCAATTGGGAGTCAGATACGCAGTATTTT; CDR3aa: CASNWESDTQYF
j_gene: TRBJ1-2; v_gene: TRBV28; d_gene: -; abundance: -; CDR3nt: TGTGCCAGCAGCCCGGGGGGGGTTAAGGGGACTAACTATGGCTACACCTTC; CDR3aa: CASSPGGVKGTNYGYTF
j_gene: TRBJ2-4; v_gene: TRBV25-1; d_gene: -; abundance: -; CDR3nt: TGTGCCAGCCCGAGGACCCAGGGCAACATTCAGTACTTC; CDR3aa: CASPRTQGNIQYF
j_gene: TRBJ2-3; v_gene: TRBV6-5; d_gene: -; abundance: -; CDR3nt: TGTGCCAGCAGTTCCCGAGGCCGGGGGGATACGCAGTATTTT; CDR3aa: CASSSRGRGDTQYF
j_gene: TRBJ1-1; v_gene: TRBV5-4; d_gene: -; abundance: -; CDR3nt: TGTGCCAGCAGCCCACCGGGGAACACTGAAGCTTTCTTT; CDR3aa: CASSPPGNTEAFF
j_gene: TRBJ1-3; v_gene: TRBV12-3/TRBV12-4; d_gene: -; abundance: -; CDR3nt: TGTGCCATCTCATTACTAGGCGGAAACACCATATATTTT; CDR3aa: CAISLLGGNTIYF
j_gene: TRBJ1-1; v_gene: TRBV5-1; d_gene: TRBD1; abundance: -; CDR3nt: TGCGCCAGCACAAAATTGCGGCAGGACGGGACAGTAAACACTGAAGCTTTCTTT; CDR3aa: CASTKLRQDGTVNTEAFF
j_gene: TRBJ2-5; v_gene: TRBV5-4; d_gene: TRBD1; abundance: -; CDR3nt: TGTGCCAGCAGCTTGACAACAGGGGGCGGGGAGACCCAGTACTTC; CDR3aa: CASSLTTGGGETQYF
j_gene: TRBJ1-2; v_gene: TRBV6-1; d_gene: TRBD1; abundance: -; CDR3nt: TGTGCCAGCAGTGATGCGACAGGGGAAGCCTTC; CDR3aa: CASSDATGEAF
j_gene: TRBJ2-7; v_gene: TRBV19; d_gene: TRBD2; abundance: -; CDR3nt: TGTGCCAGTAGTATAGCCCCCGGGGGGTACGAGCAGTACTTC; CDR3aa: CASSIAPGGYEQYF
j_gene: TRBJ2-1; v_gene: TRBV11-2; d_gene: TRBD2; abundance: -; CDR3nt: TGTGCCAGCAGCTTAAGAACTAGCGGGAGGTACAATGAGCAGTTCTTC; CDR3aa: CASSLRTSGRYNEQFF
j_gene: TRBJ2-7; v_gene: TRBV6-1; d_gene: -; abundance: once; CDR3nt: TGTGCCAGCAGTGAAGGTCTCGCCTACGAGCAGTACTTC; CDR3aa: CASSEGLAYEQYF
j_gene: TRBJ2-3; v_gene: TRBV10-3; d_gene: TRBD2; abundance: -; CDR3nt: TGTGCCATCAGTGCGGGACTAGCGGGATACACAGATACGCAGTATTTT; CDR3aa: CAISAGLAGYTDTQYF
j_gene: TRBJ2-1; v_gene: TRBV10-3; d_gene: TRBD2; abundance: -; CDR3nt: TGTGCCATCAGCCGCGGCCTAGCGGGAGTCAATGAGCAGTTCTTC; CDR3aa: CAISRGLAGVNEQFF
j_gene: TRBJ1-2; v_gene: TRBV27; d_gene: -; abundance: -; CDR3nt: TGTGCCAGCAGTTTATCCGCCTTAGCAGCCTACACCTTC; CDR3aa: CASSLSALAAYTF
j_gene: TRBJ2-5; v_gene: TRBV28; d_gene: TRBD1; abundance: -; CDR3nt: TGTGCCAGCAGCCGAGACGGACAGGGCGAAGAGACCCAGTACTTC; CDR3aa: CASSRDGQGEETQYF
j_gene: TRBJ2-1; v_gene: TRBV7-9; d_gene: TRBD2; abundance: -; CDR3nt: TGTGCCAGCAGCTTCCTAGGGCTAGCGGCTTTGGGTGAGCAGTTCTTC; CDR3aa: CASSFLGLAALGEQFF
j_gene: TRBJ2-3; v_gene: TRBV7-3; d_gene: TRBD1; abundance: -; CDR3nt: TGTGCCAGCAGCTTAACGGACAGGATAACAGATACGCAGTATTTT; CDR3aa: CASSLTDRITDTQYF
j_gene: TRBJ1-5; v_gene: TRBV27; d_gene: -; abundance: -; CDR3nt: TGTGCCAGCAGTTTTCGGGGTTATCAGCCCCAGCATTTT; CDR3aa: CASSFRGYQPQHF
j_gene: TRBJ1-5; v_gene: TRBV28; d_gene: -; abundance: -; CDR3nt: TGTGCCAGCAGTCGGGACAACAATCAGCCCCAGCATTTT; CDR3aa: CASSRDNNQPQHF
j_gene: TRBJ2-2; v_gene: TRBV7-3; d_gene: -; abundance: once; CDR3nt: TGTGCCAGCAGTCCCGGACTAACGGGCTCGAACACCGGGGAGCTGTTTTTT; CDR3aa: CASSPGLTGSNTGELFF
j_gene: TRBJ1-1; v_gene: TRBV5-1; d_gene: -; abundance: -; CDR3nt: TGCGCCAGCAGCTTGACGGGGGATCGGACTGAAGCTTTCTTT; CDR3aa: CASSLTGDRTEAFF
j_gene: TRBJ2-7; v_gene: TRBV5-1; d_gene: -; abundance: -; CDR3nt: TGCGCCAGCAGCTTGGGAAAGGGGGGGAACGAGCAGTACTTC; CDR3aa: CASSLGKGGNEQYF
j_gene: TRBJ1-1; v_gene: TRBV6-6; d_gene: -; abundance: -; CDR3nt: TGTGCCAGCAGCCTCCGGGTTAACACTGAAGCTTTCTTT; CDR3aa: CASSLRVNTEAFF
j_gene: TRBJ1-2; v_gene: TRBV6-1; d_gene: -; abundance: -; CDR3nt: TGTGCCAGCAGTGAAGCGAGGAATTATGGCTACACCTTC; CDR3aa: CASSEARNYGYTF
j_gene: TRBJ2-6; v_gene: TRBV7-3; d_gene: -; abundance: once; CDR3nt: TGTGCCAGCAGCTTAACGGTTTTAGGGGCCGGGGCCAACGTCCTGACTTTC; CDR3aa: CASSLTVLGAGANVLTF
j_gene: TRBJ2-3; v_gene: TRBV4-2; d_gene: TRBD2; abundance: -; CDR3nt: TGTGCCAGCAGCCTAAGGACTAGCGGGGATGTGTCAGATACGCAGTATTTT; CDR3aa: CASSLRTSGDVSDTQYF
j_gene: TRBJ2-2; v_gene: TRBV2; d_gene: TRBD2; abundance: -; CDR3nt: TGTGCCAGCAGTGAATTAAGCGGGGGCAACACCGGGGAGCTGTTTTTT; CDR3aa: CASSELSGGNTGELFF
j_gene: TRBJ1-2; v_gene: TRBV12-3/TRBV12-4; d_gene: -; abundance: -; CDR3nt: TGTGCCAGCACCTTCGGGGGAAGCTATGGCTACACCTTC; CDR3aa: CASTFGGSYGYTF